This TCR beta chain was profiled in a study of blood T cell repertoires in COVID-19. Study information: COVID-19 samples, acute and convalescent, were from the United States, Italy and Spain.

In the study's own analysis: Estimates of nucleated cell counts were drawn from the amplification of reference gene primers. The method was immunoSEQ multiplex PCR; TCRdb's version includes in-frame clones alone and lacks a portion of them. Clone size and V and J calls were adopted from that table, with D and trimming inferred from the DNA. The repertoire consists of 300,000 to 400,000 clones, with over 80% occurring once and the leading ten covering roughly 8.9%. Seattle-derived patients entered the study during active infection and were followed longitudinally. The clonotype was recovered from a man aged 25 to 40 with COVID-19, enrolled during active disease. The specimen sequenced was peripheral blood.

The CDR3 coding sequence is TGTGCCAGCAGCTTTCCGGACAGCCTGCCGGCAGCAGCTTTCTTT. This sequence encodes CASSFPDSLPAAAFF. V is TRBV21-1 and J is TRBJ1-1; the table's TRBD1 call for D was not verified on the DNA. TRBV21-1 is shown as a pseudogene. The CDR3 covers 15 residues.